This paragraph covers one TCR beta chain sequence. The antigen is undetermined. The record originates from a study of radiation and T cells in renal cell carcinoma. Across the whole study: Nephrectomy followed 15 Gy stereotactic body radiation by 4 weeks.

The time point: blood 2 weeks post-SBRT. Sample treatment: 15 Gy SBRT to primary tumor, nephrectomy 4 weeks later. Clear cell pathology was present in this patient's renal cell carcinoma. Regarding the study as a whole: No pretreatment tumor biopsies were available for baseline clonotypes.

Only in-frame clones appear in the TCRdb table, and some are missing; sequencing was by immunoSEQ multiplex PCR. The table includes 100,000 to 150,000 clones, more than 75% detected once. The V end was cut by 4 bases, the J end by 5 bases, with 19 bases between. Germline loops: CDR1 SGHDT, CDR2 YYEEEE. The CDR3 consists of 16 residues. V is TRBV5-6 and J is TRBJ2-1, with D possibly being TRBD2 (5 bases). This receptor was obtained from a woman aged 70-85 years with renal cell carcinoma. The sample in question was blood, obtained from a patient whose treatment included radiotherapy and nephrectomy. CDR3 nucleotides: TGTGCCAGCAGCGCCCAACTGGCGGGCGGCAACAATGAGCAGTTCTTC. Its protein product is CASSAQLAGGNNEQFF.